A selection of T cell receptor beta chains follows, all from one sample in a study of OX40 agonist ivuxolimab in advanced cancers. The repertoire was sequenced with immunoSEQ multiplex PCR; TCRdb's copy has only in-frame clones and lacks some. Of roughly 35,000 clones in the sample, 81% were seen once. This material consisted of CD4+ or CD8+ T cells sorted from blood, taken in a trial of the OX40 agonist ivuxolimab. These receptors originate from an adult with an advanced solid tumor such as melanoma, head and neck, liver or kidney cancer. Both conserved end residues are part of each CDR3. A D gene is named only where the DNA matches it firmly. Where a row states a size, it is once, few, many or the class of an expanded clone; other rows omit it.

d_gene: -; abundance: few; v_gene: TRBV6-1; j_gene: TRBJ1-4; CDR3aa: CAGHRTTNEKLFF; CDR3nt: TGTGCCGGCCACAGGACTACTAATGAAAAACTGTTTTTT
d_gene: -; abundance: -; v_gene: TRBV2; j_gene: TRBJ2-7; CDR3aa: CAGLDPDSYEQYF; CDR3nt: TGTGCCGGTTTGGACCCGGATTCCTACGAGCAGTACTTC
d_gene: TRBD1; abundance: -; v_gene: TRBV7-3; j_gene: TRBJ1-2; CDR3aa: CASSDTGTGFSRGYTF; CDR3nt: TGTGCCAGCAGCGACACCGGGACAGGTTTTTCGAGGGGCTACACCTTC
d_gene: -; abundance: -; v_gene: TRBV7-2; j_gene: TRBJ2-1; CDR3aa: CASSLVNEQFF; CDR3nt: TGTGCCAGCAGCTTAGTAAATGAGCAGTTCTTC
d_gene: TRBD1; abundance: few; v_gene: TRBV6-1; j_gene: TRBJ1-1; CDR3aa: CASGGQGEAFF; CDR3nt: TGTGCCAGCGGGGGACAGGGGGAAGCTTTCTTT
d_gene: -; abundance: -; v_gene: TRBV9; j_gene: TRBJ2-7; CDR3aa: CASSVDPRGEQYF; CDR3nt: TGTGCCAGCAGCGTAGACCCTCGGGGGGAGCAGTACTTC
d_gene: -; abundance: -; v_gene: TRBV28; j_gene: TRBJ2-7; CDR3aa: CASSESLGQLGAEQYF; CDR3nt: TGTGCCAGCAGCGAGAGCCTAGGCCAATTGGGGGCCGAGCAGTACTTC
d_gene: TRBD1; abundance: -; v_gene: TRBV19; j_gene: TRBJ2-1; CDR3aa: CASSIKGQYYNEQFF; CDR3nt: TGTGCCAGTAGTATTAAGGGACAGTACTACAATGAGCAGTTCTTC
d_gene: -; abundance: -; v_gene: TRBV9; j_gene: TRBJ2-1; CDR3aa: CASSSSPYNEQFF; CDR3nt: TGTGCCAGCAGCTCCTCCCCCTACAATGAGCAGTTCTTC
d_gene: -; abundance: -; v_gene: TRBV30; j_gene: TRBJ2-7; CDR3aa: CAWRRGLSYEQYF; CDR3nt: TGTGCCTGGAGGCGCGGCCTTTCCTACGAGCAGTACTTC
d_gene: TRBD2; abundance: -; v_gene: TRBV2; j_gene: TRBJ2-1; CDR3aa: CAISDQSGRYNEQFF; CDR3nt: TGTGCCATATCGGACCAGAGCGGGAGATACAATGAGCAGTTCTTC
d_gene: -; abundance: -; v_gene: TRBV7-8; j_gene: TRBJ1-5; CDR3aa: CASSRGGLSNQPQHF; CDR3nt: TGTGCCAGCAGTCGGGGGGGTTTAAGCAATCAGCCCCAGCATTTT
d_gene: TRBD1; abundance: -; v_gene: TRBV6-1; j_gene: TRBJ1-2; CDR3aa: CASSEVESGGLNGYTF; CDR3nt: TGTGCCAGCAGTGAAGTTGAGTCAGGGGGTCTTAATGGCTACACCTTC
d_gene: -; abundance: -; v_gene: TRBV18; j_gene: TRBJ1-3; CDR3aa: CASSPLGRTLGNTIYF; CDR3nt: TGTGCCAGCTCACCACTAGGTCGGACACTTGGAAACACCATATATTTT